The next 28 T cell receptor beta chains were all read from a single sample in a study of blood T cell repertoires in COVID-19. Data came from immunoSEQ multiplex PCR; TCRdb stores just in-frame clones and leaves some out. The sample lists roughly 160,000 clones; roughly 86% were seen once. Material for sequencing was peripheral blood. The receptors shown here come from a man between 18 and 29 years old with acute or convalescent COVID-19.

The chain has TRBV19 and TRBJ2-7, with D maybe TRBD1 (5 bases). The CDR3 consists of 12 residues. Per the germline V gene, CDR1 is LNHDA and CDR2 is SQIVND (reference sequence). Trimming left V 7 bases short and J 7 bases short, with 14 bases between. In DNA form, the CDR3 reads TGTGCCAGTACCCCCAGTCGGACAGAGCAGTACGTC. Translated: CASTPSRTEQYV.

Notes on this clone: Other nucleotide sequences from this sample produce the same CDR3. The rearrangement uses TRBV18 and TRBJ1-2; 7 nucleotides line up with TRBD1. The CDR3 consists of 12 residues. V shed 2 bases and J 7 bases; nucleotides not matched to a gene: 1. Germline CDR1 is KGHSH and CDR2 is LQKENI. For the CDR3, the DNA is TGTGCCAGCTCACCAGACAGGGTTGGCTACACCTTC. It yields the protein CASSPDRVGYTF.

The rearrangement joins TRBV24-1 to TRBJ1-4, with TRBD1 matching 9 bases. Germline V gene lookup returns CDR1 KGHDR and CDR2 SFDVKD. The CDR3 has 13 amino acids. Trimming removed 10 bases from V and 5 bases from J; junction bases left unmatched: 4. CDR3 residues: CATRDRENEKLFF. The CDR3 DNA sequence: TGTGCCACGAGGGACAGGGAGAATGAAAAACTGTTTTTT.

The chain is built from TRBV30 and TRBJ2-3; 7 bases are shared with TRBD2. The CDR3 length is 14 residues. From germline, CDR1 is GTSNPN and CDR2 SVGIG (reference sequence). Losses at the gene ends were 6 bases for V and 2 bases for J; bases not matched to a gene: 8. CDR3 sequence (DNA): TGTGCCTGCAGAACAGCGGGAAACACAGATACGCAGTATTTT. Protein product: CACRTAGNTDTQYF.

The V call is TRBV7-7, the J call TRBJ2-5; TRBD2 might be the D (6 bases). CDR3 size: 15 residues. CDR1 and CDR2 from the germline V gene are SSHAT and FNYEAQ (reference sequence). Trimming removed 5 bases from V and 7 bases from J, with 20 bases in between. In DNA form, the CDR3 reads TGTGCCAGCAGCCTCAACCCCGGGGCGCGGGGGACCCAGTACTTC. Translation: CASSLNPGARGTQYF.

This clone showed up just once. The CDR3 sequence is CASSQDLRRGHEQFF. The CDR3, as DNA: TGTGCCAGCAGCCAAGATCTGAGGAGGGGCCATGAGCAGTTCTTC. This rearrangement joins TRBV3-1 (or the pseudogene TRBV3-2) to TRBJ2-1, with a tentative D call TRBD2 (6 bases). There are 15 residues in the CDR3. Trimming pared 0 bases from V and 8 bases from J, leaving 14 bases between. CDR1 and CDR2 (germline): LGHDT, YNNKEL (reference sequence).

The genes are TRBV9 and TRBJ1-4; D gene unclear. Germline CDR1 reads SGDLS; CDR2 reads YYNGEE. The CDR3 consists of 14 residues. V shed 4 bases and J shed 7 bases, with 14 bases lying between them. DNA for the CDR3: TGTGCCAGCAGCCTCTCGAGGGAAGGTGAAAAACTGTTTTTT. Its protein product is CASSLSREGEKLFF. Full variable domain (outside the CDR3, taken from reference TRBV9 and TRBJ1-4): DSGVTQTPKHLITATGQRVTLRCSPRSGDLSVYWYQQSLDQGLQFLIQYYNGEERAKGNILERFSAQQFPDLHSELNLSSLELGDSALYFCASSLSREGEKLFFGSGTQLSVL.

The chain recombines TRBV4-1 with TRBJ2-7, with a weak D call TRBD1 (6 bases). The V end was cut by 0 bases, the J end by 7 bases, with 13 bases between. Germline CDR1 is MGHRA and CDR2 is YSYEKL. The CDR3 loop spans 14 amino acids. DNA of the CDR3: TGCGCCAGCAGCCAAGATCCCCCACAGGGTGAGCAGTACTTC. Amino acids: CASSQDPPQGEQYF.

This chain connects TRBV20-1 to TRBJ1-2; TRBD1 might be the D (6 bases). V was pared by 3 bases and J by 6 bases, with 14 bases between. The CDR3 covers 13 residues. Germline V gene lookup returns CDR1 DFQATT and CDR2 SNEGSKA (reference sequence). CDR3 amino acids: CSASIGGLDGYTF. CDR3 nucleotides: TGCAGTGCTAGTATAGGGGGTCTGGATGGCTACACCTTC.

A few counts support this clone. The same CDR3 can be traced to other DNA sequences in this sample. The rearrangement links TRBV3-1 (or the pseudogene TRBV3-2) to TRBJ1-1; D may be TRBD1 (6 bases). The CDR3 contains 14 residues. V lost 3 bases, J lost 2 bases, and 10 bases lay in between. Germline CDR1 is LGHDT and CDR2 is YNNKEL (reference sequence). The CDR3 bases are TGTGCCAGCAGCCAGCCACAGGGCAACACTGAAGCTTTCTTT. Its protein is CASSQPQGNTEAFF.

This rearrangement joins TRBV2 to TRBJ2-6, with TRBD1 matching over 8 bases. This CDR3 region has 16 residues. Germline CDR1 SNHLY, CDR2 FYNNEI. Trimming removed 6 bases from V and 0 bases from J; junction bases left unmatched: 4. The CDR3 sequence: CASSQGQASGANVLTF. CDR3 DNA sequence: TGTGCCAGCAGCCAGGGACAGGCCTCTGGGGCCAACGTCCTGACTTTC.

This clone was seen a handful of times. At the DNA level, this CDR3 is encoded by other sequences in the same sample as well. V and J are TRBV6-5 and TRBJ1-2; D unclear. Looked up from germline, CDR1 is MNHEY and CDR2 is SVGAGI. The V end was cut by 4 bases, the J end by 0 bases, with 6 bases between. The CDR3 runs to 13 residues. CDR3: CASSFEANYGYTF. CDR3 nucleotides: TGTGCCAGCAGTTTTGAGGCTAACTATGGCTACACCTTC.

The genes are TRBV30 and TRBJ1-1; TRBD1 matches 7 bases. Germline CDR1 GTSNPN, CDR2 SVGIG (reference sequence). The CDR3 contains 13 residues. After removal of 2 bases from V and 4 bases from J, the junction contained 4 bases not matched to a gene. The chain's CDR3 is CAWSPGGGTEAFF. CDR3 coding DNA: TGTGCCTGGAGTCCAGGGGGAGGCACTGAAGCTTTCTTT.

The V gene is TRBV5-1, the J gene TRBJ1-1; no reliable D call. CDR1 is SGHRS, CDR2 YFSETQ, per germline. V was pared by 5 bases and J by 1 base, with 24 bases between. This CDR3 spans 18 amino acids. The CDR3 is CASRQTPPSGGQNTEAFF. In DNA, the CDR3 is TGCGCCAGCAGACAAACTCCCCCGTCAGGAGGGCAGAACACTGAAGCTTTCTTT. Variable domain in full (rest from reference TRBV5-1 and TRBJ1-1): KAGVTQTPRYLIKTRGQQVTLSCSPISGHRSVSWYQQTPGQGLQFLFEYFSETQRNKGNFPGRFSGRQFSNSRSEMNVSTLELGDSALYLCASRQTPPSGGQNTEAFFGQGTRLTVV.

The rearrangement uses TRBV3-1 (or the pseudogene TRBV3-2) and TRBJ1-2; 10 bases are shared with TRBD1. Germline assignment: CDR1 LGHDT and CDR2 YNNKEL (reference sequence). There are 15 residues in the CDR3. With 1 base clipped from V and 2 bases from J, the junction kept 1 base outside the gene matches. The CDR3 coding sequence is TGTGCCAGCAGCCAAGGGACAGGGGGGAACTATGGCTACACCTTC. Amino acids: CASSQGTGGNYGYTF.

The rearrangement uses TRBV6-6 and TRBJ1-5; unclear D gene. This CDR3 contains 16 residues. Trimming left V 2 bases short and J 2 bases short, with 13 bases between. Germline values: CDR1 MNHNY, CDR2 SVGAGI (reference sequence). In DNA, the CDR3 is TGTGCCAGCAGTTACGGGCGGGGTCGGGGCAATCAGCCCCAGCATTTT. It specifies CASSYGRGRGNQPQHF.

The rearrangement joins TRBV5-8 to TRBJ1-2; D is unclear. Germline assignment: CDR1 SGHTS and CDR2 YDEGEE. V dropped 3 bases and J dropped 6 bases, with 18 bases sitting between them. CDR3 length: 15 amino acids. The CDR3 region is CASSYYERGNHGYTF. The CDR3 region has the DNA TGTGCCAGCAGCTACTACGAACGAGGAAATCATGGCTACACCTTC.

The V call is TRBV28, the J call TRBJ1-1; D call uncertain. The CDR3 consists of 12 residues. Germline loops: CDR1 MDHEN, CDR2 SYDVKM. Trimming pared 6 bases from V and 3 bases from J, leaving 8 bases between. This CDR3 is CASSSRYTEAFF. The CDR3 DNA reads TGTGCCAGCAGCAGCAGGTACACTGAAGCTTTCTTT.

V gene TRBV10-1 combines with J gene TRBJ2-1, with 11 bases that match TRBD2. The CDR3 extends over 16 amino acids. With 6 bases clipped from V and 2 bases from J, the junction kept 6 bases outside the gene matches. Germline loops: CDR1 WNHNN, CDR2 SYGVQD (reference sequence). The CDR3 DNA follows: TGCGCCAGCAGCTCCATAGCGGGGGGGCCCTACAATGAGCAGTTCTTC. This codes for CASSSIAGGPYNEQFF.

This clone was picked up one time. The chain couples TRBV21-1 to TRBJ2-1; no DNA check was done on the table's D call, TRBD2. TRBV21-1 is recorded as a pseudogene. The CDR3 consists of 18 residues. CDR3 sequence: CASSTRGGPLGSVDEQFF. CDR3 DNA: TGTGCCAGCAGCACCCGGGGGGGGCCCTTAGGGTCGGTCGATGAGCAGTTCTTC.

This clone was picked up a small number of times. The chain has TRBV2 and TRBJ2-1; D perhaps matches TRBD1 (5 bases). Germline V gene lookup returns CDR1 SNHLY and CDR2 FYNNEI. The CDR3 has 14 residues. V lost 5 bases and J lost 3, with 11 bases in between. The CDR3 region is CASSSRQGYNEQFF. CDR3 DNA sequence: TGTGCCAGCAGTTCGCGGCAGGGCTACAATGAGCAGTTCTTC.

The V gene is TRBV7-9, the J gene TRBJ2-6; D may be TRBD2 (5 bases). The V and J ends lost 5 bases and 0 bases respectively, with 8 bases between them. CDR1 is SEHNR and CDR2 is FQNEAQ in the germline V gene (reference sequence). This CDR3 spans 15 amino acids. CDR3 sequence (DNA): TGTGCCAGCAGCGAGGAGGTCTCTGGGGCCAACGTCCTGACTTTC. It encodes CASSEEVSGANVLTF.

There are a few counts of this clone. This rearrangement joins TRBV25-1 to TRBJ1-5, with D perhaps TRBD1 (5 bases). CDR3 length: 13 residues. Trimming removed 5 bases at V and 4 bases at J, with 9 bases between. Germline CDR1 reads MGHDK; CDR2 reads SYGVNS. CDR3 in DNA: TGTGCCAGCAGTCAGGGTGGAAATCAGCCCCAGCATTTT. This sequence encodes CASSQGGNQPQHF. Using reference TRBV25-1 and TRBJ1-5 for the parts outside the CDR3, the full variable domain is EADIYQTPRYLVIGTGKKITLECSQTMGHDKMYWYQQDPGMELHLIHYSYGVNSTEKGDLSSESTVSRIRTEHFPLTLESARPSHTSQYLCASSQGGNQPQHFGDGTRLSIL.

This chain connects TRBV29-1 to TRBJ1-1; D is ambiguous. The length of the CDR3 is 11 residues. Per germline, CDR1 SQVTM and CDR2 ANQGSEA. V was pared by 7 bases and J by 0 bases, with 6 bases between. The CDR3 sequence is CSGTLNTEAFF. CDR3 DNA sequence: TGCAGCGGAACATTGAACACTGAAGCTTTCTTT.

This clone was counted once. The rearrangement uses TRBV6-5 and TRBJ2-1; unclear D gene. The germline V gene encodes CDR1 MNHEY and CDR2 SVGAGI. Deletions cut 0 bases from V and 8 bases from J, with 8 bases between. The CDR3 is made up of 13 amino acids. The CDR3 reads CASSYSAFDEQFF. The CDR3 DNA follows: TGTGCCAGCAGTTACTCCGCGTTCGATGAGCAGTTCTTC.

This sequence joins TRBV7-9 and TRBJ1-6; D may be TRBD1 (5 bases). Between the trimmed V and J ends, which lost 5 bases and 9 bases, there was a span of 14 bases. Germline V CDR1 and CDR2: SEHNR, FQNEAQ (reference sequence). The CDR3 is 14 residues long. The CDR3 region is CASSPDRAGSPLHF. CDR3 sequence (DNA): TGTGCCAGCAGCCCAGACAGAGCCGGTTCACCCCTCCACTTT.

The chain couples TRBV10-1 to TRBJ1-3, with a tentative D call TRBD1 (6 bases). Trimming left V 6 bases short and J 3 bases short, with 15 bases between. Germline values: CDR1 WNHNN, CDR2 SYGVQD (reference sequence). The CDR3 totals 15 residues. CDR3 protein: CASSEGQQFGNTIYF. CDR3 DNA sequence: TGCGCCAGCAGCGAAGGACAGCAGTTTGGAAACACCATATATTTT.

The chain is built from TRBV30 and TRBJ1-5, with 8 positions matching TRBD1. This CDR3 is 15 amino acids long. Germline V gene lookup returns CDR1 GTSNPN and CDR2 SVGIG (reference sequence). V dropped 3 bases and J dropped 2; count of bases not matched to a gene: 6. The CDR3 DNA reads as TGTGCCTGGAGGTCAGGGGGCTTAGGCAATCAGCCCCAGCATTTT. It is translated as CAWRSGGLGNQPQHF.